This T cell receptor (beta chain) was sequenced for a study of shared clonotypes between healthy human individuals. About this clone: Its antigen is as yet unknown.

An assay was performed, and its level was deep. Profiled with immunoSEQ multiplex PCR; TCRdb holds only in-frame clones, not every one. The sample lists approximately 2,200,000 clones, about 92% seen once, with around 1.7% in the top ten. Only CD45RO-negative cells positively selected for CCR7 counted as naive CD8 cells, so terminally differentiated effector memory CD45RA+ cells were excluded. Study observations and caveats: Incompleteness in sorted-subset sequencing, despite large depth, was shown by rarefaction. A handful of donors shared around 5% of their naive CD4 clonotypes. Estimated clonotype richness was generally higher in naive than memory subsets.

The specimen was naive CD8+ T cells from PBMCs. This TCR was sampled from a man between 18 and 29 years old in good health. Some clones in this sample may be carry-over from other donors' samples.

The CDR3 loop is CASSAGVGEPLINSPLHF. The CDR3 bases are TGTGCCAGCAGCGCAGGGGTTGGGGAGCCTCTAATTAATTCACCCCTCCACTTT. V and J are TRBV7-8 and TRBJ1-6; D is possibly TRBD1 (6 bases). Trimming removed 5 bases from V and 6 bases from J, with 23 bases in between. Germline CDR1 and CDR2: SGHVS and FQNEAQ. The CDR3 is 18 residues long. The full variable domain, in which reference TRBV7-8 and TRBJ1-6 provide the parts outside the CDR3, is GAGVSQSPRYKVAKRGQDVALRCDPISGHVSLFWYQQALGQGPEFLTYFQNEAQLDKSGLPSDRFFAERPEGSVSTLKIQRTQQEDSAVYLCASSAGVGEPLINSPLHFGNGTRLTVT.